This record concerns one TCR beta chain sequence. The germline CDR1 and CDR2 sequences are KGHDR and SFDVKD. There are 17 residues in the CDR3. The source of the sample is a study of immune characterization of retroperitoneal liposarcoma. A single record per CDR3 protein comes from TCRdb applying MiXCR to the PCR reads. The sample carries fewer than 11,000 distinct CDR3 sequences, around 30% recorded once. The sequenced sample consisted of tumor tissue. The chain combines TRBV24-1 with TRBJ2-4, with D maybe TRBD2 (7 bases). TRBJ2-5 explains the end of the DNA better; the J call may be wrong. This clonotype was sampled from a male donor with retroperitoneal liposarcoma. CDR3: CATRLEGGTFLGETQYF. CDR3 coding DNA: TGTGCCACCAGGCTGGAGGGGGGGACGTTCCTAGGAGAGACCCAGTACTTC.